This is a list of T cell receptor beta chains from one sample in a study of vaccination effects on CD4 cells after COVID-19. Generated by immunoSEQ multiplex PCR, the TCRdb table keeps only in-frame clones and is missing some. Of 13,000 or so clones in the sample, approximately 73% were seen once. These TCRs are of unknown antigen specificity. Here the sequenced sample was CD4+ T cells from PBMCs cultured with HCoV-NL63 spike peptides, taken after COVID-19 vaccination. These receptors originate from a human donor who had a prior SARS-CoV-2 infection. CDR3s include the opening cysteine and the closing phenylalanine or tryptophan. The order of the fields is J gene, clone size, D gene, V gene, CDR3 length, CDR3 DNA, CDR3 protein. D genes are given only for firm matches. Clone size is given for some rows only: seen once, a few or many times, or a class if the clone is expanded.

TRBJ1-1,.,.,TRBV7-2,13,TGTGCCAGCAGCTTCTGGACACGCACTGAAGCTTTCTTT,CASSFWTRTEAFF
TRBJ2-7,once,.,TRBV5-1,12,TGCGCCAGCAGCCGCGGATCGCTCGAGCAGTACTTC,CASSRGSLEQYF
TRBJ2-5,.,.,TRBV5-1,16,TGCGCCAGCAGCTCGACGTTCTCGGGGGAGAGGGAGACCCAGTACTTC,CASSSTFSGERETQYF
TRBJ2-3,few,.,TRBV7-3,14,TGTGCCAGCAGCCCCCGGGACCGAGGGGATACGCAGTATTTT,CASSPRDRGDTQYF
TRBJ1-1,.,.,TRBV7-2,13,TGTGCCAGCAGCCCGGGACAGAACACTGAAGCTTTCTTT,CASSPGQNTEAFF
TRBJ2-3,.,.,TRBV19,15,TGTGCCAGTAGTATAATCCGGGACCCCACAGATACGCAGTATTTT,CASSIIRDPTDTQYF
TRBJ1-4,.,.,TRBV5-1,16,TGCGCCAGCAGCTTGGGCCCGGCAGGGAGTAATGAAAAACTGTTTTTT,CASSLGPAGSNEKLFF
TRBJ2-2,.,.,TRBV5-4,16,TGTGCCAGCAGCTACAAACGGGTCGCAGTTACCGGGGAGCTGTTTTTT,CASSYKRVAVTGELFF
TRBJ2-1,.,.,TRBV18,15,TGTGCCAGCTCACCAGCGGAGGAGGGCTTCAATGAGCAGTTCTTC,CASSPAEEGFNEQFF
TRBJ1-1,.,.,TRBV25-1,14,TGTGCCAGCAGTGAGTCCGGGGAGAACACTGAAGCTTTCTTT,CASSESGENTEAFF
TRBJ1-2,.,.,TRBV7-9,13,TGTGCCAGCAGCTTTGAGGGGATGTATGGCTACACCTTC,CASSFEGMYGYTF
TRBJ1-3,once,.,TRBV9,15,TGTGCCAGCAGCGTAGCTCCGGACTCTGGAAACACCATATATTTT,CASSVAPDSGNTIYF
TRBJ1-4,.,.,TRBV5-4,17,TGTGCCAGCAGTATGGGAGGGGGGCTGGGGGCCAATGAAAAACTGTTTTTT,CASSMGGGLGANEKLFF
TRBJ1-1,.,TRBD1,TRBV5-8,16,TGTGCCAGCAGCCATTGGACAGGGGATACGAACACTGAAGCTTTCTTT,CASSHWTGDTNTEAFF
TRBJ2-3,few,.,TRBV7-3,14,TGTGCCAGCAGCCTGATGGGGGTAACAGATACGCAGTATTTT,CASSLMGVTDTQYF
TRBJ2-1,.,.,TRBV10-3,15,TGTGCCATCAGTGAGTCTCTCTCTCGATCGTATGAGCAGTTCTTC,CAISESLSRSYEQFF
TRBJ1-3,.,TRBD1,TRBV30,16,TGTGCCTGGAGTGTGTCTGTACAGGGGCCAGGAAACACCATATATTTT,CAWSVSVQGPGNTIYF
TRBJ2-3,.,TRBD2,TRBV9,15,TGTGCCAGCAGCAGACTAGCGGGAATCGCAGATACGCAGTATTTT,CASSRLAGIADTQYF
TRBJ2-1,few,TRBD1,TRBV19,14,TGTGCCAGTAGTCGACAGGGAATATACAATGAGCAGTTCTTC,CASSRQGIYNEQFF
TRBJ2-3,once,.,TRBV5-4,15,TGTGCCAGCAGCTTGTTATCCGCGGACACAGATACGCAGTATTTT,CASSLLSADTDTQYF
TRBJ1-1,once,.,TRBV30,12,TGTGCCTGGAGTGCGACTCGAGGGTGGGCTTTCTTT,CAWSATRGWAFF
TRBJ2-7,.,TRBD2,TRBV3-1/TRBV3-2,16,TGTGCCAGCAGCTGGACTAGCGGCAATGGTGGCTACGAGCAGTACTTC,CASSWTSGNGGYEQYF
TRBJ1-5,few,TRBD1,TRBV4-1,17,TGCGCCAGCAGCCAAGTAAAATTGCTCAGGGGGGATCAGCCCCAGCATTTT,CASSQVKLLRGDQPQHF
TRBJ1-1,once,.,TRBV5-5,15,TGTGCCAGCAGCTTGGCCGAGGGAACGGTTACTGAAGCTTTCTTT,CASSLAEGTVTEAFF
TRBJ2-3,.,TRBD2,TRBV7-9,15,TGTGCCAGCAGCTTAACAGGGACTAGCGGGGCCCCGCAGTATTTT,CASSLTGTSGAPQYF
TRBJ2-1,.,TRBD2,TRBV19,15,TGTGCCAGTACCGCAAGCGGGGGAGCTTACAATGAGCAGTTCTTC,CASTASGGAYNEQFF
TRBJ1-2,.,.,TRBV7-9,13,TGTGCCAGCAGCTTAGGGCTGATCTATGGCTACACCTTC,CASSLGLIYGYTF
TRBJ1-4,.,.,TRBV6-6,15,TGTGCCAGCAGTTACTCTGGGCAGCCGAATGAAAAACTGTTTTTT,CASSYSGQPNEKLFF
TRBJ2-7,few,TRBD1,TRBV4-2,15,TGTGCCAGCAGCCGCGGGATGGGACAGGGCTACGAGCAGTACTTC,CASSRGMGQGYEQYF
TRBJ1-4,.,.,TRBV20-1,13,TGCAGTGCTAGTTTCGGAACTAATGAAAAACTGTTTTTT,CSASFGTNEKLFF
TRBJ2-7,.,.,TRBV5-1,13,TGCGCCAGCAGCCAAACCACAGGGAACGAGCAGTACTTC,CASSQTTGNEQYF
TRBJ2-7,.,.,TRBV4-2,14,TGTGCCAGCCGATGGGCGGGTTCCCACTACGAGCAGTACTTC,CASRWAGSHYEQYF
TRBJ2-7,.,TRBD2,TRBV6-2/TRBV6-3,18,TGTGCCAGCAGTTACCCGGGACTAGCGGGAGGGCCGCACCCCGAGCAGTACTTC,CASSYPGLAGGPHPEQYF
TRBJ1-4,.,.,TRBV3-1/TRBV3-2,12,TGTGCCAGCAGCCAAGTAGGCGGAGAACTGTTTTTT,CASSQVGGELFF